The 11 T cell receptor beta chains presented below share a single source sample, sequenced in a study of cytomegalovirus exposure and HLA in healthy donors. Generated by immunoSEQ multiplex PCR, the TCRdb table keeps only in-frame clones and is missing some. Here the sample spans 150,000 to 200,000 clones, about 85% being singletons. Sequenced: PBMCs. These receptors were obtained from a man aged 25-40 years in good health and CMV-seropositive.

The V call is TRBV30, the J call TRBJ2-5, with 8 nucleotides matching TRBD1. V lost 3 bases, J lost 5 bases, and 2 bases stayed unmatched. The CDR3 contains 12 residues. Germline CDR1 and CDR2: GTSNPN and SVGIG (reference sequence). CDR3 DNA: TGTGCCTGGAGGGACAGGGAGGAGACCCAGTACTTC. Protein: CAWRDREETQYF.

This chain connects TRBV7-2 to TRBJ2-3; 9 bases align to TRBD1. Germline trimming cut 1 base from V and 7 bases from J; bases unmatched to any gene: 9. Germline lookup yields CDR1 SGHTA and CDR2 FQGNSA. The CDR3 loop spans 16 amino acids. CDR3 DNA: TGTGCCAGCAGCTTAGGGCCGGGACAGGGAACGAATACGCAGTATTTT. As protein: CASSLGPGQGTNTQYF.

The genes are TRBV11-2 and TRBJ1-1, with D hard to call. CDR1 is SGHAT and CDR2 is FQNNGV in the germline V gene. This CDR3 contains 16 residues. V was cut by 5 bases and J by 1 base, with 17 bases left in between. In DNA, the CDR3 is TGTGCCAGCAGCCCATCCGGGGTCCTCGGGAACACTGAAGCTTTCTTT. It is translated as CASSPSGVLGNTEAFF.

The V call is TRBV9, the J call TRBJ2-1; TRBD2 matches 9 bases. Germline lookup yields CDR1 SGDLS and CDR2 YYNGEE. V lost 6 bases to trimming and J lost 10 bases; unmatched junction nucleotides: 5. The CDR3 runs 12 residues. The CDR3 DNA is TGTGCCAGCACGGGACTAGCTGGCGAGCAGTTCTTC. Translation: CASTGLAGEQFF.

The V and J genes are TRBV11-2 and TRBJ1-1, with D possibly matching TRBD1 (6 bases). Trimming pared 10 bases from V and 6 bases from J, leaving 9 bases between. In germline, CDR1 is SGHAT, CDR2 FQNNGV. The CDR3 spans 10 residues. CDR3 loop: CATQGPEAFF. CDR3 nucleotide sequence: TGTGCCACCCAGGGGCCTGAAGCTTTCTTT.

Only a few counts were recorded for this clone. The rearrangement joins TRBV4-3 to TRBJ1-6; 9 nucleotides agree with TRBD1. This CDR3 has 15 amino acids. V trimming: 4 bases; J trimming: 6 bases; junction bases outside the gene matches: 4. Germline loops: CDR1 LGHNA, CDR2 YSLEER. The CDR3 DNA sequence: TGCGCCAGCAGCCGAAACAGGGGGCGTAATTCACCCCTCCACTTT. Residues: CASSRNRGRNSPLHF.

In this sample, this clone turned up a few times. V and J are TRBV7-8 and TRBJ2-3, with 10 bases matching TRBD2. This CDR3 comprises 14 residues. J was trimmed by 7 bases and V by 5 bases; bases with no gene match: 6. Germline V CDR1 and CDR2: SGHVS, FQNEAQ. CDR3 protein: CASSPSGGVNTQYF. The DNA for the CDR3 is TGTGCCAGCAGCCCGAGCGGGGGGGTAAATACGCAGTATTTT.

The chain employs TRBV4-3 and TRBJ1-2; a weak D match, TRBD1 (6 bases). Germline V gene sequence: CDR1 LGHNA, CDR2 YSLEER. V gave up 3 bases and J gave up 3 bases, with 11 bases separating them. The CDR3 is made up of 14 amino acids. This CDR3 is CASSQARQDYGYTF. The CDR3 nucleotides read TGCGCCAGCAGCCAGGCCCGACAGGACTATGGCTACACCTTC.

CDR3 nucleotide sequence: TGTGCCAGCAGCTCGGAGGGCTTCACCGGGGAGCTGTTTTTT. Its translation: CASSSEGFTGELFF. The gene calls are TRBV13 and TRBJ2-2, with D tentatively TRBD2 (6 bases). This CDR3 has 14 residues. V lost 4 bases and J 4 bases, leaving 10 bases between the germline ends. Per germline, CDR1 PRHDT and CDR2 FYEKMQ (reference sequence). The full variable domain, with the rest looked up from reference TRBV13 and TRBJ2-2, is AAGVIQSPRHLIKEKRETATLKCYPIPRHDTVYWYQQGPGQDPQFLISFYEKMQSDKGSIPDRFSAQQFSDYHSELNMSSLELGDSALYFCASSSEGFTGELFFGEGSRLTVL.

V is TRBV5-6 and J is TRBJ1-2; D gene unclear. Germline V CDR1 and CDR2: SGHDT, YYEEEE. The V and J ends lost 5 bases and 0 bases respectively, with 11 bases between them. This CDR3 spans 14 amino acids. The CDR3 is CASRWRHSNYGYTF. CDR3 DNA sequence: TGTGCCAGCAGATGGCGGCATTCTAACTATGGCTACACCTTC.

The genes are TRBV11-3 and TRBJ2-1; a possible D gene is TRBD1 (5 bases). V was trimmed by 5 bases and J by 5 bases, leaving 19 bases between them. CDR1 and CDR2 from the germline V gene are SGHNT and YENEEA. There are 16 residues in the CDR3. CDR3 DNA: TGTGCCAGCAGCCCCGACGCAGGGTATCTGCACAATGAGCAGTTCTTC. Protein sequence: CASSPDAGYLHNEQFF.